This is a list of T cell receptor beta chains from one sample in a study of CD8 T cells in Susac syndrome. TCRdb reprocessed the immunoSEQ multiplex PCR reads with MiXCR, giving one entry per CDR3 protein. The repertoire holds about 160,000 distinct CDR3 sequences, with just over 90% as singletons. Sequencing was done on a sample of CD4+ T cells from PBMCs. The source is a human donor in good health. Both conserved end residues are part of each CDR3. D genes are given only for firm matches. For some rows the clone size is stated as once, few or many, or as a class when expanded; others skip it.

j_call,d_call,clone_size,v_call,cdr3_aa,cdr3_nt
TRBJ2-5,NA,NA,TRBV2,CASSEFGGQQETQYF,TGTGCCAGCAGTGAATTCGGGGGACAGCAAGAGACCCAGTACTTC
TRBJ1-1,NA,NA,TRBV10-3,CAIRAGPGEAFF,TGTGCCATCAGGGCGGGACCTGGTGAAGCTTTCTTT
TRBJ1-1,NA,NA,TRBV11-2,CASRAQANTEAFF,TGTGCCAGCAGGGCGCAGGCGAACACTGAAGCTTTCTTT
TRBJ1-5,NA,NA,TRBV24-1,CATSARLEQPQHF,TGTGCCACCAGTGCCCGACTTGAGCAGCCCCAGCATTTT
TRBJ1-2,NA,NA,TRBV5-1,CASSGEALNYGYTF,TGCGCCAGCAGCGGAGAGGCGTTGAACTATGGCTACACCTTC
TRBJ2-7,NA,NA,TRBV11-2,CASSFWDYEQYF,TGTGCCAGCAGCTTCTGGGACTACGAGCAGTACTTC
TRBJ2-7,NA,NA,TRBV6-2/TRBV6-3,CASRDLWQYEQYF,TGTGCCAGCAGGGACCTATGGCAATACGAGCAGTACTTC
TRBJ2-5,NA,once,TRBV6-2/TRBV6-3,CASSYRLATETQYF,TGTGCCAGCAGTTACCGCCTAGCGACAGAGACCCAGTACTTC
TRBJ2-5,NA,NA,TRBV6-2/TRBV6-3,CASSYGSHHQETQYF,TGTGCCAGCAGTTACGGTTCCCACCACCAAGAGACCCAGTACTTC
TRBJ2-3,NA,NA,TRBV20-1,CSAIPEDTQYF,TGCAGTGCTATCCCTGAAGATACGCAGTATTTT
TRBJ1-1,TRBD1,NA,TRBV12-3/TRBV12-4,CASSFRQGDTEAFF,TGTGCCAGCAGTTTCCGGCAGGGGGACACTGAAGCTTTCTTT
TRBJ1-1,NA,NA,TRBV7-8,CATREQGGNTEAFF,TGTGCCACCAGAGAACAGGGAGGAAACACTGAAGCTTTCTTT
TRBJ1-1,NA,NA,TRBV5-1,CASSLETAGVNTEAFF,TGCGCCAGCAGCTTGGAGACTGCGGGGGTTAACACTGAAGCTTTCTTT
TRBJ1-1,NA,NA,TRBV10-2,CASSEGWGMNTEAFF,TGCGCCAGCAGTGAAGGTTGGGGAATGAACACTGAAGCTTTCTTT
TRBJ2-7,NA,NA,TRBV6-2/TRBV6-3,CASSYPTHEQYF,TGTGCCAGCAGTTACCCGACACACGAGCAGTACTTC
TRBJ2-1,TRBD1,NA,TRBV5-1,CASSASRGLEQFF,TGCGCCAGCAGCGCGTCCAGGGGGCTTGAGCAGTTCTTC
TRBJ2-2,TRBD1,NA,TRBV5-1,CASLETGGSTGELFF,TGCGCCAGCCTCGAGACAGGGGGAAGTACCGGGGAGCTGTTTTTT
TRBJ2-2,TRBD1,few,TRBV19,CASSTRQGATGELFF,TGTGCCAGTAGTACCAGACAGGGGGCAACCGGGGAGCTGTTTTTT
TRBJ2-7,NA,NA,TRBV20-1,CSAQGGGKQYF,TGCAGTGCACAGGGAGGGGGTAAGCAGTACTTC
TRBJ2-5,NA,NA,TRBV6-5,CASSYIHGETQYF,TGTGCCAGCAGTTATATACACGGAGAGACCCAGTACTTC
TRBJ2-1,TRBD2,NA,TRBV12-3/TRBV12-4,CASSPSGRRYNEQFF,TGTGCCAGCAGCCCTAGCGGGAGGCGATACAATGAGCAGTTCTTC
TRBJ1-1,NA,NA,TRBV7-3,CASSLLGTDNTEAFF,TGTGCCAGCAGCTTGTTGGGTACAGACAACACTGAAGCTTTCTTT
TRBJ1-2,NA,NA,TRBV6-6,CASSYQSNYGYTF,TGTGCCAGCAGTTACCAGAGTAACTATGGCTACACCTTC
TRBJ1-1,NA,NA,TRBV12-3/TRBV12-4,CASSLDSNTEAFF,TGTGCCAGCAGTTTGGACAGCAACACTGAAGCTTTCTTT
TRBJ2-3,NA,NA,TRBV3-1,CASSQGGSLTDTQYF,TGTGCCAGCAGCCAAGGAGGGTCCCTCACAGATACGCAGTATTTT
TRBJ2-2,NA,NA,TRBV30,CAWSVLRNTGELFF,TGTGCCTGGAGTGTACTTAGGAACACCGGGGAGCTGTTTTTT
TRBJ2-3,NA,NA,TRBV28,CASSLSDADTQYF,TGTGCCAGCAGTTTATCTGACGCAGATACGCAGTATTTT
TRBJ2-5,TRBD2,once,TRBV5-6,CASRKRGASQETQYF,TGTGCCAGCAGGAAGCGGGGCGCCTCCCAAGAGACCCAGTACTTC
TRBJ2-3,TRBD1,NA,TRBV24-1,CATSEDRWSTDTQYF,TGTGCCACCAGTGAGGACAGGTGGAGCACAGATACGCAGTATTTT
TRBJ2-2,NA,NA,TRBV6-2/TRBV6-3,CASNEPTGQELFF,TGTGCCAGCAACGAACCGACAGGACAGGAGCTGTTTTTT
TRBJ2-3,NA,NA,TRBV7-3,CASSDGKFTDTQYF,TGTGCCAGCAGCGATGGAAAATTCACAGATACGCAGTATTTT
TRBJ2-1,TRBD1,NA,TRBV6-2/TRBV6-3,CASSRQGASSYNEQFF,TGTGCCAGCAGTCGACAGGGGGCAAGCTCCTACAATGAGCAGTTCTTC
TRBJ2-1,NA,NA,TRBV24-1,CATSDYDSSYNEQFF,TGTGCCACCAGTGATTATGACAGCTCCTACAATGAGCAGTTCTTC
TRBJ1-2,NA,NA,TRBV9,CASSPPIGVTEEGYTF,TGTGCCAGCAGCCCCCCCATAGGGGTGACGGAGGAAGGCTACACCTTC
TRBJ1-4,TRBD1,NA,TRBV20-1,CSAIPGTGKEKLFF,TGCAGTGCAATACCCGGGACAGGGAAGGAAAAACTGTTTTTT
TRBJ2-3,TRBD1,NA,TRBV12-3/TRBV12-4,CASTQRVGGLVDTQYF,TGTGCCAGCACTCAACGAGTAGGGGGCTTGGTAGATACGCAGTATTTT
TRBJ2-3,NA,NA,TRBV4-1,CASSQDQGLASTDTQYF,TGCGCCAGCAGCCAAGATCAAGGGCTAGCGAGCACAGATACGCAGTATTTT
TRBJ2-5,NA,NA,TRBV28,CASSWSFGETQYF,TGTGCCAGCAGTTGGAGTTTTGGGGAGACCCAGTACTTC
TRBJ2-2,NA,NA,TRBV13,CASSSTEIAQNTGELFF,TGTGCCAGCAGCTCCACAGAGATAGCGCAGAACACCGGGGAGCTGTTTTTT
TRBJ1-5,TRBD1,NA,TRBV7-2,CASSAGQGLAQPQHF,TGTGCCAGCAGCGCAGGACAGGGTTTAGCTCAGCCCCAGCATTTT
TRBJ1-1,TRBD1,NA,TRBV6-2/TRBV6-3,CASSSQGTEAFF,TGTGCCAGCAGTTCACAGGGGACTGAAGCTTTCTTT
TRBJ2-2,NA,NA,TRBV6-5,CASSFFGAGTNTGELFF,TGTGCCAGCAGTTTTTTTGGGGCAGGGACTAACACCGGGGAGCTGTTTTTT
TRBJ2-4,TRBD2,once,TRBV7-2,CASSPGRGGHIQYF,TGTGCCAGCAGCCCCGGGCGCGGGGGGCACATTCAGTACTTC
TRBJ1-4,TRBD1,NA,TRBV20-1,CRVGQGSEKLFF,TGCAGAGTGGGACAGGGGTCTGAAAAACTGTTTTTT
TRBJ1-3,NA,NA,TRBV4-1,CASSQDFTASSGNTIYF,TGCGCCAGCAGCCAAGATTTTACAGCCAGCTCTGGAAACACCATATATTTT
TRBJ1-1,NA,NA,TRBV5-1,CASSTAIGTENTEAFF,TGCGCCAGCAGCACAGCTATAGGGACGGAGAACACTGAAGCTTTCTTT
TRBJ2-1,NA,NA,TRBV5-4,CASSPSGTPSNEQFF,TGTGCCAGCAGCCCCTCCGGGACACCGAGCAATGAGCAGTTCTTC
TRBJ1-1,NA,NA,TRBV3-1,CASSNGENTEAFF,TGTGCCAGCTCTAACGGGGAAAACACTGAAGCTTTCTTT
TRBJ2-1,NA,NA,TRBV29-1,CSTRPTANEQFF,TGCAGCACCCGACCGACAGCTAATGAGCAGTTCTTC
TRBJ2-2,TRBD2,NA,TRBV29-1,CSVGDPAGAGELFF,TGCAGCGTTGGGGACCCGGCGGGAGCCGGGGAGCTGTTTTTT
TRBJ1-5,NA,NA,TRBV20-1,CSAQGGGNQPQHF,TGCAGTGCCCAGGGAGGTGGCAATCAGCCCCAGCATTTT
TRBJ2-3,NA,NA,TRBV3-1,CASSPQGRDTQYF,TGTGCCAGCAGCCCCCAAGGACGGGATACGCAGTATTTT
TRBJ2-3,NA,NA,TRBV3-1,CASSQEFADSQYF,TGTGCCAGCAGCCAAGAATTCGCAGATTCTCAGTATTTT
TRBJ1-6,NA,NA,TRBV2,CASSEDRVNSPLHF,TGTGCCAGCAGTGAGGATAGGGTAAATTCACCCCTCCACTTT
TRBJ2-5,NA,NA,TRBV12-3/TRBV12-4,CANSLRAGQETQYF,TGTGCCAACAGTCTTCGGGCGGGGCAAGAGACCCAGTACTTC